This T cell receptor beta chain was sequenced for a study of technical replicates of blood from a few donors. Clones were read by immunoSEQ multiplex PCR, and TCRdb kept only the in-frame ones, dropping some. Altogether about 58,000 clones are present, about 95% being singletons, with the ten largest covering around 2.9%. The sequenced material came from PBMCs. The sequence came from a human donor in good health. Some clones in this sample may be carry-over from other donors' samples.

CDR3 sequence: CASRDRGLTNEKLFF. The CDR3 nucleotides read TGTGCCAGCCGGGACAGGGGGCTAACTAATGAAAAACTGTTTTTT. The chain uses TRBV2 and TRBJ1-4; the match to TRBD1 covers 12 bases. V was pared by 8 bases and J by 1 base, with 2 bases of the junction left unmatched. This CDR3 comprises 15 residues. Germline assignment: CDR1 SNHLY and CDR2 FYNNEI. The variable domain in full, completed from reference TRBV2 and TRBJ1-4, reads EPEVTQTPSHQVTQMGQEVILRCVPISNHLYFYWYRQILGQKVEFLVSFYNNEISEKSEIFDDQFSVERPDGSNFTLKIRSTKLEDSAMYFCASRDRGLTNEKLFFGSGTQLSVL.